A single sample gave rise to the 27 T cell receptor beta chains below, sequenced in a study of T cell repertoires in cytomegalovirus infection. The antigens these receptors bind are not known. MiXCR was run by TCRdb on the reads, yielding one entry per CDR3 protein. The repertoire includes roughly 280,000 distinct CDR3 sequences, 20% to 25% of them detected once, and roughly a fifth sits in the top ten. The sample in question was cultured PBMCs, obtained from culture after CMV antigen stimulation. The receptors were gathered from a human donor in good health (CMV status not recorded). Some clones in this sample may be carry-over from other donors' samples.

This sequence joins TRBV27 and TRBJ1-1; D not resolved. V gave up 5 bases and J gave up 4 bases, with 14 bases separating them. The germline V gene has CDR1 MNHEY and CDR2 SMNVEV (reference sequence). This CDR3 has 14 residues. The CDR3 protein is CASSPRPLGTEAFF. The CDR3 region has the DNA TGTGCCAGCAGTCCCCGGCCCTTGGGCACTGAAGCTTTCTTT.

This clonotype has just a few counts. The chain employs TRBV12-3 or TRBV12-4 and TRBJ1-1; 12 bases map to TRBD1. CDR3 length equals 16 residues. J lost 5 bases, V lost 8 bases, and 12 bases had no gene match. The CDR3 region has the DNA TGTGCCAGCGGTACCGGGACAGGGGGCTGGGGGACTGAAGCTTTCTTT. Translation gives CASGTGTGGWGTEAFF.

The CDR3 DNA reads as TGTGCCAGCAGCCTTGGGACAGCGAGCATGGAGACCCAGTACTTC. Its protein is CASSLGTASMETQYF. This sequence joins TRBV14 and TRBJ2-5, with 7 positions matching TRBD1. This CDR3 spans 15 amino acids. V lost 4 bases and J lost 5; bases outside the gene matches: 10. Germline CDR1 SGHDN, CDR2 FVKESK. The full variable domain, its missing parts supplied by reference TRBV14 and TRBJ2-5, is EAGVTQFPSHSVIEKGQTVTLRCDPISGHDNLYWYRRVMGKEIKFLLHFVKESKQDESGMPNNRFLAERTGGTYSTLKVQPAELEDSGVYFCASSLGTASMETQYFGPGTRLLVL.

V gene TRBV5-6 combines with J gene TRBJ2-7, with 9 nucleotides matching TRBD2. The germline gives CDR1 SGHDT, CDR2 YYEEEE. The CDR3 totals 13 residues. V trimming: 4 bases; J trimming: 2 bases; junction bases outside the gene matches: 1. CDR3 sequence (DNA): TGTGCCAGCAGCGGCGGGAGGGCCTACGAGCAGTACTTC. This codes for CASSGGRAYEQYF.

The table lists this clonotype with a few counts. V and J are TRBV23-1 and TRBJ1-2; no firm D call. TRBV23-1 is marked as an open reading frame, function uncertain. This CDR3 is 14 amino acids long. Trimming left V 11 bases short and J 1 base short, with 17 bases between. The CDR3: CAPRIRGVNYGYTF. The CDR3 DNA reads TGCGCCCCCCGGATCCGGGGTGTTAACTATGGCTACACCTTC.

The CDR3 coding sequence is TGTGCCAGTAGTATAGGGGAAGGGGAGCAGTTCTTC. It specifies CASSIGEGEQFF. The chain carries TRBV19 and TRBJ2-1; D unresolved. CDR1 and CDR2 (germline): LNHDA, SQIVND (reference sequence). V was pared by 1 base and J by 10 bases, with 8 bases between. CDR3 length: 12 amino acids.

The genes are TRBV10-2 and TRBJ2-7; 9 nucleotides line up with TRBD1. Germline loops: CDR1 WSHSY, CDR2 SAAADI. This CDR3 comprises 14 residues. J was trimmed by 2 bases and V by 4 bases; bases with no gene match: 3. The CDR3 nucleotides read TGCGCCAGCAGTGGAAGGGACAGGGCCTACGAGCAGTACGTC. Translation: CASSGRDRAYEQYV.

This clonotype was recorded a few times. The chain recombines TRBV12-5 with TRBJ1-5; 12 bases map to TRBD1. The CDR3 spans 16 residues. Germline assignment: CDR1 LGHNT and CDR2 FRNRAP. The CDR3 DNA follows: TGTGCCCCAAGGCACGCGGGACAGGGGGCCAATCAGCCCCAGCATTTT. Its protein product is CAPRHAGQGANQPQHF.

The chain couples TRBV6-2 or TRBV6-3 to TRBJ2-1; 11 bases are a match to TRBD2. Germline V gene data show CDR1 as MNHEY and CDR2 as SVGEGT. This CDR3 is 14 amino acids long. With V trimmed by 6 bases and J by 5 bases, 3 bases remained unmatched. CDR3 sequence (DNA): TGTGCCAGCAGGCTAGCGGGAGGAAACAATGAGCAGTTCTTC. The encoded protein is CASRLAGGNNEQFF.

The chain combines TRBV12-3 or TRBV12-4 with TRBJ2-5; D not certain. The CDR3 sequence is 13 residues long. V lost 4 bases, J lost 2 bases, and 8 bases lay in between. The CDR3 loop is CASSWNLQETQYF. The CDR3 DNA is TGTGCCAGCAGTTGGAACTTACAAGAGACCCAGTACTTC.

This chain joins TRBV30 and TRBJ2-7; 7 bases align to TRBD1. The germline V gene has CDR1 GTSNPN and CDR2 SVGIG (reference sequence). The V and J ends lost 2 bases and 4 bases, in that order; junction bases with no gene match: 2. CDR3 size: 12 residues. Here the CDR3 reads CAWSNRGYEQYV. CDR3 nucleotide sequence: TGTGCCTGGAGTAACAGGGGATACGAGCAGTACGTC.

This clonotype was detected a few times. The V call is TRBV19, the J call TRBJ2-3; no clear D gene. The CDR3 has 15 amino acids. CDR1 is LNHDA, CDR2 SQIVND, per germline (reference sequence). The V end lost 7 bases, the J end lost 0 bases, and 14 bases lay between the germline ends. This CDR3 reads CASTATERSTDTQYF. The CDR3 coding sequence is TGTGCCAGTACCGCGACTGAGCGTAGCACAGATACGCAGTATTTT.

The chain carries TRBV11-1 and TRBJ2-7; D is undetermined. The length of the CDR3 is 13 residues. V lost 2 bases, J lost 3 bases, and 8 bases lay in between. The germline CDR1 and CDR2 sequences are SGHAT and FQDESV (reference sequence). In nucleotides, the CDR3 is TGTGCCAGCAGCTTAAGAAGGAGCTACGAGCAGTACTTC. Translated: CASSLRRSYEQYF.

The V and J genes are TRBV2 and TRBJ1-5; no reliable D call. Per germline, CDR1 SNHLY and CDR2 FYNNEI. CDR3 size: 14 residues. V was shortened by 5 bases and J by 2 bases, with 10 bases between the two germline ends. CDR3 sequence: CASSMGFGNQPQHF. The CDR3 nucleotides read TGTGCCAGCAGTATGGGTTTCGGCAATCAGCCCCAGCATTTT.

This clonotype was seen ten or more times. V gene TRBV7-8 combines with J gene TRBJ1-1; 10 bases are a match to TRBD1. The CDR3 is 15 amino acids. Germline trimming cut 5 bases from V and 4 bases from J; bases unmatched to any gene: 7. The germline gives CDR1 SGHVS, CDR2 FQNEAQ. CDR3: CASSVERTGGTEAFF. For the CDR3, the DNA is TGTGCCAGCAGCGTCGAACGGACAGGGGGCACTGAAGCTTTCTTT. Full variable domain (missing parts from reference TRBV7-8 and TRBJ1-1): GAGVSQSPRYKVAKRGQDVALRCDPISGHVSLFWYQQALGQGPEFLTYFQNEAQLDKSGLPSDRFFAERPEGSVSTLKIQRTQQEDSAVYLCASSVERTGGTEAFFGQGTRLTVV.

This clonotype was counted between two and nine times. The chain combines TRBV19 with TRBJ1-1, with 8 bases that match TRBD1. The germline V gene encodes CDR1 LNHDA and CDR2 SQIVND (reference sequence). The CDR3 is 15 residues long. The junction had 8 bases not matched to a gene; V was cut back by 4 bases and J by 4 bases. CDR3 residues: CASSTFGQGATEAFF. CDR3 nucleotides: TGTGCCAGTAGTACATTCGGACAGGGTGCCACTGAAGCTTTCTTT.

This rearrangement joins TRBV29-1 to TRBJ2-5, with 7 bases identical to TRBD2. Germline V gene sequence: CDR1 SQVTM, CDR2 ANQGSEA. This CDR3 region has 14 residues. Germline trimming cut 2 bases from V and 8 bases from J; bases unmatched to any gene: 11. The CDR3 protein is CSVEPAGAFRTQYF. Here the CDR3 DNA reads TGCAGCGTTGAACCCGCGGGAGCGTTTCGTACCCAGTACTTC. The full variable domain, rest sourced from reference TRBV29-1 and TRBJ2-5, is SAVISQKPSRDICQRGTSLTIQCQVDSQVTMMFWYRQQPGQSLTLIATANQGSEATYESGFVIDKFPISRPNLTFSTLTVSNMSPEDSSIYLCSVEPAGAFRTQYFGPGTRLLVL.

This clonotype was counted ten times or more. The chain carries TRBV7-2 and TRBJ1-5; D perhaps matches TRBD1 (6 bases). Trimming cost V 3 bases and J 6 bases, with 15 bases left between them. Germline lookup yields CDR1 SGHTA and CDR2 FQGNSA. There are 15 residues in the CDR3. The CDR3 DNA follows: TGTGCCAGCAGCTTGACCTTTGACAGGACTCAGCCCCAGCATTTT. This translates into CASSLTFDRTQPQHF.

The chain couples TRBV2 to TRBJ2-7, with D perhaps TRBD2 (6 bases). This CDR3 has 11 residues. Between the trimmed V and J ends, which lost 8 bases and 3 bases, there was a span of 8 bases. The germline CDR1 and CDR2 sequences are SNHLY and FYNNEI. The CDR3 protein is CASRRDYEQYV. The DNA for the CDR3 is TGTGCCAGCCGGCGGGACTACGAGCAGTACGTC.

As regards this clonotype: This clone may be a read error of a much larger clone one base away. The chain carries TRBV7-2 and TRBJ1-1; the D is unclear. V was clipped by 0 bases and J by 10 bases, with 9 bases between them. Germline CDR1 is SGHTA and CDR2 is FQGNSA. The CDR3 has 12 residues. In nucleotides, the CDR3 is TGTGCCAGCAGCTTAGCGGGATATCGAGCTTTCTTT. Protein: CASSLAGYRAFF.

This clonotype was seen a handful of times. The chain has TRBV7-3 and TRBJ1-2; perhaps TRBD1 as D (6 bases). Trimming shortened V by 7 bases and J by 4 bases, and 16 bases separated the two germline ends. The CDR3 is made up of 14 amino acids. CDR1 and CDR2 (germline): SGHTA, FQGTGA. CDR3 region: CASTPPRDTYGYTF. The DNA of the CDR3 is TGTGCCAGCACCCCCCCTCGGGACACCTATGGCTACACCTTC.

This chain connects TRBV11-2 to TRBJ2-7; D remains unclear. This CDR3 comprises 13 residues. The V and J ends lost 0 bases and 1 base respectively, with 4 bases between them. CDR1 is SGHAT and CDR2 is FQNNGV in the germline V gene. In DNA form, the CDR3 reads TGTGCCAGCAGCTTAGATCTTTCCTACGAGCAGTACTTC. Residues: CASSLDLSYEQYF.

This CDR3 is CASSIGPNYEQYV. In DNA form, the CDR3 reads TGTGCCAGTAGTATAGGACCTAACTACGAGCAGTACGTC. This chain joins TRBV19 and TRBJ2-7; D gene unclear. Deletions cut 1 base from V and 3 bases from J, with 7 bases between. CDR1 is LNHDA and CDR2 is SQIVND in the germline V gene (reference sequence). The CDR3 totals 13 residues.

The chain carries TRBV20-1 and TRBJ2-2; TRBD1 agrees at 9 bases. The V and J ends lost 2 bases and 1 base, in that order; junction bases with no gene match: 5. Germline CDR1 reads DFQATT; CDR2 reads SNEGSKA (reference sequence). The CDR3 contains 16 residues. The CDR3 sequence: CSARHPGQGNTGELFF. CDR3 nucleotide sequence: TGCAGTGCTAGACACCCGGGACAGGGGAACACCGGGGAGCTGTTTTTT.

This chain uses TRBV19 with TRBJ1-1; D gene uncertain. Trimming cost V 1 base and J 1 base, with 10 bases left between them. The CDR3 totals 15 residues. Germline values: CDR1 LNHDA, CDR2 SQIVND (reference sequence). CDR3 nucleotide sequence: TGTGCCAGTAGTATAGGGGCAGTTGGGAACACTGAAGCTTTCTTT. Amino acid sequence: CASSIGAVGNTEAFF.

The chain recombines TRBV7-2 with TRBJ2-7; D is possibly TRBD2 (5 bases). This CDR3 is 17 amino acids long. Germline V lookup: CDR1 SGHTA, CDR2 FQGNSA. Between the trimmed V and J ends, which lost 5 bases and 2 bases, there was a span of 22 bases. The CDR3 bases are TGTGCCAGCAGCCCCCCCCCCAGTCGGGGAAGCGCCTACGAGCAGTACTTC. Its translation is CASSPPPSRGSAYEQYF.

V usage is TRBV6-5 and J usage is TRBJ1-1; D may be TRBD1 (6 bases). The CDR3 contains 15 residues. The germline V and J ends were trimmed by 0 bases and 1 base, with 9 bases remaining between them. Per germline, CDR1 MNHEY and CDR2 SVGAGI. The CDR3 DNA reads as TGTGCCAGCAGTTACTCCCCAGGGGCGAACACTGAAGCTTTCTTT. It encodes CASSYSPGANTEAFF.